Below, 20 T cell receptor beta chains from the same sample are listed, as sequenced in a study of blood T cell repertoires in COVID-19. Some clones are missing from TCRdb's copy, which holds only in-frame ones; the method was immunoSEQ multiplex PCR. The sample gives 75,000 to 90,000 clones, around 86% of which show up once; roughly 8% is in the top ten. Sequencing input: peripheral blood. Receptor source: a man aged 45-65 years with active COVID-19.

The chain joins TRBV5-6 to TRBJ1-6; D is perhaps TRBD1 (5 bases). V lost 4 bases and J lost 0, with 14 bases in between. From germline, CDR1 is SGHDT and CDR2 YYEEEE. This CDR3 region has 17 residues. The CDR3 loop reads CASSLPGPSSYNSPLHF. The CDR3 DNA follows: TGTGCCAGCAGCCTACCAGGGCCCAGCTCCTATAATTCACCCCTCCACTTT.

The rearrangement links TRBV7-2 to TRBJ2-6; D is uncertain. This CDR3 is built from 15 residues. The V end was cut by 5 bases, the J end by 2 bases, with 10 bases between. The germline V gene has CDR1 SGHTA and CDR2 FQGNSA. CDR3 DNA: TGTGCCAGCAGCCCCGCGAGAACTGGGGCCAACGTCCTGACTTTC. It is translated as CASSPARTGANVLTF.

This rearrangement joins TRBV5-1 to TRBJ2-5; no firm D call. CDR1 SGHRS and CDR2 YFSETQ come from the germline V gene. V was shortened by 1 base and J by 1 base, with 14 bases between the two germline ends. This CDR3 contains 16 residues. The CDR3 sequence: CASSLSVVGGQETQYF. The CDR3 region has the DNA TGCGCCAGCAGCTTGTCTGTAGTCGGTGGCCAAGAGACCCAGTACTTC.

The chain is built from TRBV30 and TRBJ1-2, with D uncertain. Germline V gene sequence: CDR1 GTSNPN, CDR2 SVGIG (reference sequence). The CDR3 has 15 residues. V was pared by 1 base and J by 6 bases, with 18 bases between. The CDR3 spells CAWSGSPTQRDGYTF. The CDR3, as DNA: TGTGCCTGGAGTGGCTCTCCTACGCAGCGGGATGGCTACACCTTC.

The CDR3 sequence: CASRRGGLRRYTF. The CDR3 DNA follows: TGTGCCAGCAGACGGGGGGGGCTTAGGCGCTACACCTTC. This chain uses TRBV4-2 with TRBJ1-2, with D possibly TRBD1 on 6 matching bases. Germline V gene data show CDR1 as LGHNA and CDR2 as YNFKEQ. The CDR3 sequence is 13 residues long. Between the trimmed V and J ends, which lost 6 bases and 9 bases, there was a span of 17 bases.

The chain has TRBV7-9 and TRBJ2-7; D gene uncertain. The CDR3 extends over 11 amino acids. Germline loops: CDR1 SEHNR, CDR2 FQNEAQ (reference sequence). V dropped 4 bases and J dropped 9 bases, with 10 bases sitting between them. Here the CDR3 reads CASSSDTPQYF. The CDR3 DNA follows: TGTGCCAGCAGCTCAGACACACCGCAGTACTTC.

The V and J genes are TRBV18 and TRBJ2-7; 8 nucleotides align to TRBD2. Germline loops: CDR1 KGHSH, CDR2 LQKENI. CDR3 length equals 15 residues. V lost 0 bases to trimming and J lost 1 base; unmatched junction nucleotides: 2. DNA for the CDR3: TGTGCCAGCTCACCACCGCTAGCGGGTTCCTACGAGCAGTACTTC. This codes for CASSPPLAGSYEQYF. The variable domain in full, with the rest retrieved from reference TRBV18 and TRBJ2-7, is NAGVMQNPRHLVRRRGQEARLRCSPMKGHSHVYWYRQLPEEGLKFMVYLQKENIIDESGMPKERFSAEFPKEGPSILRIQQVVRGDSAAYFCASSPPLAGSYEQYFGPGTRLTVT.

The chain uses TRBV27 and TRBJ2-1, with 9 bases aligning to TRBD1. This CDR3 is built from 14 residues. Trimming removed 10 bases from V and 4 bases from J; junction bases left unmatched: 8. Germline CDR1 and CDR2: MNHEY and SMNVEV (reference sequence). CDR3: CATLTGGAYNEQFF. The CDR3 bases are TGTGCCACCCTCACAGGGGGCGCTTACAATGAGCAGTTCTTC.

The chain has TRBV29-1 and TRBJ1-1; TRBD1 might be the D (6 bases). This CDR3 contains 12 residues. CDR1 and CDR2 from the germline V gene are SQVTM and ANQGSEA. With 3 bases removed from V and 1 base from J, the gap between germline ends came to 6 bases. The CDR3 protein is CSVDRGNTEAFF. The CDR3 nucleotides are TGCAGCGTTGACAGGGGGAACACTGAAGCTTTCTTT.

The chain employs TRBV7-9 and TRBJ1-2, with D possibly TRBD1 on 6 matching bases. V lost 1 base and J lost 9, with 9 bases in between. The CDR3 is 12 amino acids. From germline, CDR1 is SEHNR and CDR2 FQNEAQ (reference sequence). CDR3 coding DNA: TGTGCCAGCAGCTTAGAGGGGGGGAGCTACACCTTC. It is translated as CASSLEGGSYTF.

This chain connects TRBV27 to TRBJ1-1; weak D call: TRBD1 (6 bases). V was clipped by 3 bases and J by 5 bases, with 13 bases between them. CDR1 and CDR2 (germline): MNHEY, SMNVEV (reference sequence). The CDR3 extends over 14 amino acids. The CDR3 DNA sequence: TGTGCCAGCAGTTTCTCCCGACAGGAGACTGAAGCTTTCTTT. Amino acid sequence: CASSFSRQETEAFF.

The CDR3 nucleotides are TGTGCCAGCAGTTACTCCGGAGGACTAGCGGGGGGCTCTTTTAAAGAGACCCAGTACTTC. Encoded protein: CASSYSGGLAGGSFKETQYF. The V gene is TRBV6-2 or TRBV6-3, the J gene TRBJ2-5; 14 nucleotides align to TRBD2. The CDR3 consists of 20 residues. The germline gives CDR1 MNHEY, CDR2 SVGEGT. Trimming took 0 bases from V and 3 from J; bases not matched to a gene: 12.

J is TRBJ2-7 and V is TRBV2; a possible D gene is TRBD1 (5 bases). The CDR3 contains 13 residues. V lost 3 bases and J 12 bases, leaving 18 bases between the germline ends. In germline, CDR1 is SNHLY, CDR2 FYNNEI. The CDR3 loop reads CASSEGWAQVRYF. CDR3 nucleotide sequence: TGTGCCAGCAGTGAGGGATGGGCACAGGTTCGGTACTTC.

In its sample, this clone was seen once. The genes are TRBV27 and TRBJ2-3, with TRBD2 matching 10 bases. The V segment lost 10 bases and the J segment 5 bases; nucleotides outside the gene matches: 9. CDR1 MNHEY and CDR2 SMNVEV come from the germline V gene (reference sequence). The CDR3 sequence is 14 residues long. The DNA of the CDR3 is TGTGCCACCTCAGAGCGGGAGGGCTTAGATACGCAGTATTTT. The encoded protein is CATSEREGLDTQYF.

The rearrangement joins TRBV7-3 to TRBJ2-7, with D possibly being TRBD2 (5 bases). The length of the CDR3 is 12 residues. Trimming left V 3 bases short and J 5 bases short, with 8 bases between. Germline lookup yields CDR1 SGHTA and CDR2 FQGTGA. DNA for the CDR3: TGTGCCAGCAGCTTCGGGGTGCACGAGCAGTACTTC. Amino acids: CASSFGVHEQYF.

V and J are TRBV14 and TRBJ1-2; 12 positions agree with TRBD1. The J segment lost 3 bases and the V segment lost 0 bases, leaving 8 bases of the junction unmatched. Germline assignment: CDR1 SGHDN and CDR2 FVKESK. This CDR3 spans 18 amino acids. The CDR3 loop is CASSQDIPGQGADYGYTF. The CDR3 DNA follows: TGTGCCAGCAGCCAAGATATTCCGGGACAGGGGGCAGACTATGGCTACACCTTC. Based on the CDR3 plus reference TRBV14 and TRBJ1-2, the full variable domain is EAGVTQFPSHSVIEKGQTVTLRCDPISGHDNLYWYRRVMGKEIKFLLHFVKESKQDESGMPNNRFLAERTGGTYSTLKVQPAELEDSGVYFCASSQDIPGQGADYGYTFGSGTRLTVV.

The rearrangement links TRBV28 to TRBJ2-7; 11 nucleotides agree with TRBD2. V lost 6 bases and J lost 5; bases outside the gene matches: 24. CDR3 length: 20 residues. Germline CDR1 and CDR2: MDHEN and SYDVKM. The CDR3 DNA sequence: TGTGCCAGCAGCCCTTTGGGTCCGGGACAGGGATTAGCGGGAGGGGACGAGCAGTACTTC. Its translation is CASSPLGPGQGLAGGDEQYF.

This chain joins TRBV28 and TRBJ2-5; maybe TRBD2 (5 bases). V was trimmed by 10 bases and J by 5 bases, leaving 11 bases between them. The CDR3 consists of 11 residues. Germline values: CDR1 MDHEN, CDR2 SYDVKM. CDR3 DNA: TGTGCCATCGCGGGTCCGGAGACCCAGTACTTC. This codes for CAIAGPETQYF.

CDR3 region: CASSLGHRDSGEAFF. The CDR3 DNA sequence: TGTGCCAGCAGCTTGGGCCATCGGGACTCTGGCGAAGCTTTCTTT. This chain links TRBV7-9 with TRBJ1-1; D possibly corresponds to TRBD1 (5 bases). V was trimmed by 3 bases and J by 8 bases, leaving 19 bases between them. The CDR3 extends over 15 amino acids. Germline V gene sequence: CDR1 SEHNR, CDR2 FQNEAQ (reference sequence).

A note on this clone: Germline and junction disagree at one end, which may indicate a read error. The V call is TRBV7-2, the J call TRBJ1-5; D is possibly TRBD1 (6 bases). The CDR3 runs to 14 residues. Germline CDR1 reads SGHTA; CDR2 reads FQGNSA. The CDR3 region is CASSTTGGNQPQHF. In DNA form, the CDR3 reads TGTGCCAGCAGCACTACGGGGGGCAACCAGCCCCAGCATTTT.